This is a list of T cell receptor beta chains from one sample in a study of Ad26.COV2.S vaccination and SARS-CoV-2 variants. Repertoires were generated with immunoSEQ multiplex PCR, while TCRdb's copy carries only in-frame clones and drops some. The sample consists of approximately 420,000 clones, approximately 90% of them appearing once. The input for sequencing was peripheral blood, taken in a trial of Ad26.COV2.S vaccine versus placebo. The receptor set was obtained from a person aged 18-60 years who received the Ad26.COV2.S COVID-19 vaccine or a placebo. The CDR3 runs from the conserved cysteine through the conserved F or W. Fields, in order: J gene, V gene, CDR3 protein.

j_gene: TRBJ2-3; v_gene: TRBV7-2; CDR3aa: CASSLVGLAGLADTQYF
j_gene: TRBJ2-3; v_gene: TRBV19; CDR3aa: CASSIFSGGARDTQYF
j_gene: TRBJ2-3; v_gene: TRBV3-1/TRBV3-2; CDR3aa: CASSQKRGINTDTQYF
j_gene: TRBJ1-1; v_gene: TRBV10-3; CDR3aa: CAIRGTGDGESLF
j_gene: TRBJ1-3; v_gene: TRBV4-1; CDR3aa: CASSQDNSLSGNTIYF
j_gene: TRBJ2-1; v_gene: TRBV5-1; CDR3aa: CASSLPGVSYNEQFF
j_gene: TRBJ2-1; v_gene: TRBV24-1; CDR3aa: CATSDGEGHYNEQFF
j_gene: TRBJ2-5; v_gene: TRBV11-2; CDR3aa: CASSGTSGETQYF
j_gene: TRBJ2-7; v_gene: TRBV28; CDR3aa: CASSLGTSEQYF
j_gene: TRBJ1-1; v_gene: TRBV19; CDR3aa: CASSSWTGGNTEAFF
j_gene: TRBJ1-2; v_gene: TRBV5-4; CDR3aa: CASRTGTGGAYNGYTF
j_gene: TRBJ1-2; v_gene: TRBV28; CDR3aa: CASLLAGQLGYTF
j_gene: TRBJ2-2; v_gene: TRBV7-2; CDR3aa: CASSLPPGGGAGELFF
j_gene: TRBJ2-1; v_gene: TRBV30; CDR3aa: CAWSVERAKNEQFF
j_gene: TRBJ1-5; v_gene: TRBV19; CDR3aa: CASRLGGGVGQPQHF
j_gene: TRBJ2-1; v_gene: TRBV7-9; CDR3aa: CASSQTENQYNEQFF
j_gene: TRBJ2-7; v_gene: TRBV27; CDR3aa: CASSLAGSSSYEQYF
j_gene: TRBJ1-4; v_gene: TRBV3-1/TRBV3-2; CDR3aa: CASSRQGLTEKLFF
j_gene: TRBJ2-7; v_gene: TRBV3-1/TRBV3-2; CDR3aa: CASSQPGRRAQYF
j_gene: TRBJ2-1; v_gene: TRBV6-2/TRBV6-3; CDR3aa: CASSFAIAGTHEQFF
j_gene: TRBJ2-2; v_gene: TRBV7-2; CDR3aa: CASSPWDRGTGELFF
j_gene: TRBJ2-7; v_gene: TRBV19; CDR3aa: CASSNSGGWGSYEQYF
j_gene: TRBJ1-6; v_gene: TRBV4-3; CDR3aa: CASSQQVTGGERHSPLHF
j_gene: TRBJ1-2; v_gene: TRBV28; CDR3aa: CASSFVPGQGYGTF
j_gene: TRBJ2-7; v_gene: TRBV6-5; CDR3aa: CASSLEQGSAEYF
j_gene: TRBJ2-1; v_gene: TRBV5-5; CDR3aa: CASSPGVANEQFF
j_gene: TRBJ2-5; v_gene: TRBV6-6; CDR3aa: CASSLRQELETQYF
j_gene: TRBJ1-2; v_gene: TRBV4-2; CDR3aa: CASSQDRGKAGYTF
j_gene: TRBJ1-3; v_gene: TRBV7-9; CDR3aa: CASSLEVSSGNTIYF
j_gene: TRBJ2-7; v_gene: TRBV7-9; CDR3aa: CASSLAEGGLADEQYF
j_gene: TRBJ1-6; v_gene: TRBV27; CDR3aa: CASSPIQRGVNSPLHF
j_gene: TRBJ1-2; v_gene: TRBV10-3; CDR3aa: CAISADTGVDGYTF
j_gene: TRBJ2-7; v_gene: TRBV9; CDR3aa: CASSSNTAYEQYF
j_gene: TRBJ2-7; v_gene: TRBV4-2; CDR3aa: CASSQVDGLAGASYEQYF